The clone carrying this T cell receptor (beta chain) was recorded once. The data were produced by immunoSEQ multiplex PCR, yet TCRdb's version contains in-frame clones alone and is incomplete. The sample contains tens of thousands of clones, 80% to 95% of which appear only once. CDR1 and CDR2 from the germline V gene are LNHDA and SQIVND (reference sequence). V shed 3 bases and J shed 1 base, with 4 bases lying between them. CDR3 length equals 13 residues. The data derive from a study of technical replicates of blood from several donors. Sequenced input: T cells isolated from PBMCs. This clonotype originated in a human donor in good health. The chain uses TRBV19 and TRBJ1-5; D is ambiguous. CDR3: CASSIESNQPQHF. CDR3 coding DNA: TGTGCCAGTAGTATCGAGAGCAATCAGCCCCAGCATTTT.